This T cell receptor (beta chain) was observed in a study of T cell changes during pregnancy in multiple sclerosis. Trimming removed 2 bases from V and 4 bases from J, with 11 bases in between. CDR3 length: 14 residues. Germline V gene sequence: CDR1 KGHSH, CDR2 LQKENI. Profiled with immunoSEQ multiplex PCR; TCRdb holds only in-frame clones, not every one. The data contain tens of thousands of clones, almost 95% of them singletons. The sample was CD4+ T cells from peripheral blood mononuclear cells, taken in the third trimester of pregnancy. This rearrangement joins TRBV18 to TRBJ1-2; maybe TRBD1 (5 bases). The TCR sequence derives from a female donor with multiple sclerosis, enrolled in a pregnancy study. CDR3 DNA sequence: TGTGCCAGCTCACCAGTGGACACCACCTATGGCTACACCTTC. Protein sequence: CASSPVDTTYGYTF.